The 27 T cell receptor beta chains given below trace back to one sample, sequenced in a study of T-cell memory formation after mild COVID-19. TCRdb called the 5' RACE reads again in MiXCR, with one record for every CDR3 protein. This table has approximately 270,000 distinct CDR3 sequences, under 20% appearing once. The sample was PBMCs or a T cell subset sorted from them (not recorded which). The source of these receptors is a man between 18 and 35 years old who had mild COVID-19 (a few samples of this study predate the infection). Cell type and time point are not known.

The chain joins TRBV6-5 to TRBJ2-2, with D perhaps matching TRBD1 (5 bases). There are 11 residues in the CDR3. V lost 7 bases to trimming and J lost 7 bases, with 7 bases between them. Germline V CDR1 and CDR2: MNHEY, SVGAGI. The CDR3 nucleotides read TGTGCCAGCAACCAGGGCGGGGAGCTGTTTTTT. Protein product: CASNQGGELFF.

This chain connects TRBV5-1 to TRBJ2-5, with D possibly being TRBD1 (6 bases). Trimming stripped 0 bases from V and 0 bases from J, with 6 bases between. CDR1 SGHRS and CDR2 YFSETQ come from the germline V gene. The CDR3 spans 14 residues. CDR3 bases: TGCGCCAGCAGCTTGGGACAGGACCAAGAGACCCAGTACTTC. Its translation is CASSLGQDQETQYF.

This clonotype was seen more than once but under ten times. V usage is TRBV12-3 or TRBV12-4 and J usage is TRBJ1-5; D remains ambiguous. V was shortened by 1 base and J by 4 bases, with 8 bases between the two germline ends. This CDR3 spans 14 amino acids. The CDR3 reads CASSLGGKNQPQHF. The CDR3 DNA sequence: TGTGCCAGCAGTTTAGGCGGTAAAAATCAGCCCCAGCATTTT.

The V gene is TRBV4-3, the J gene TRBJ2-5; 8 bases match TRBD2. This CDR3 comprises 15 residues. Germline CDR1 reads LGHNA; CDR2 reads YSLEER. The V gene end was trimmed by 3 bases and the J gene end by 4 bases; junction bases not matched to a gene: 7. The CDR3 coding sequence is TGCGCCAGCAGCCATGGCGGGGGGCGGGGAGAGACCCAGTACTTC. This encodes CASSHGGGRGETQYF.

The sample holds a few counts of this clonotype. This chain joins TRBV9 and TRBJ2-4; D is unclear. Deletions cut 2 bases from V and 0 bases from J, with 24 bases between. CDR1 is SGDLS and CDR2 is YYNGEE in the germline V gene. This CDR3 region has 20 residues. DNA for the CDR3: TGTGCCAGCAGCGTTATACTCTCTAAAGGCGAGTATTCAGCCAAAAACATTCAGTACTTC. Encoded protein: CASSVILSKGEYSAKNIQYF.

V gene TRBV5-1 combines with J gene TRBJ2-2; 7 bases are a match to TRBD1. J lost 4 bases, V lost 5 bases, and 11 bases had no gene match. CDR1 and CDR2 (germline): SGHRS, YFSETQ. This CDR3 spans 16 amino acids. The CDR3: CASSSDRVDVTGELFF. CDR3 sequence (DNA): TGCGCCAGCAGTTCCGACAGGGTAGATGTCACCGGGGAGCTGTTTTTT.

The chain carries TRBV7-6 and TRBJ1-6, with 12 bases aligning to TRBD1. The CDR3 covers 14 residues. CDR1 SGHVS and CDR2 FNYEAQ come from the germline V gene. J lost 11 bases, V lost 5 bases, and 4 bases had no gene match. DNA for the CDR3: TGTGCCAGCAGCCGGGACAGGGGGCTCGCACCCCTCCACTTT. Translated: CASSRDRGLAPLHF.

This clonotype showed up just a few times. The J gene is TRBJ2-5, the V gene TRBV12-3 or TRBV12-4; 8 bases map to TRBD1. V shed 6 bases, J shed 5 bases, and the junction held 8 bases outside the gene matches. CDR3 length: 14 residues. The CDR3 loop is CASRRDRHTETQYF. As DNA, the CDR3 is TGTGCCAGCAGACGGGACAGGCACACGGAGACCCAGTACTTC.

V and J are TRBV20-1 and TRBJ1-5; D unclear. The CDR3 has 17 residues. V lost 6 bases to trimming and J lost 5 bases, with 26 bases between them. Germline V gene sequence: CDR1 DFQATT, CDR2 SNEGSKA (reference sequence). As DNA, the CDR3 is TGCAGTGCGCCTTCATACCCCCTTGGTAGGATGGATCAGCCCCAGCATTTT. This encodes CSAPSYPLGRMDQPQHF.

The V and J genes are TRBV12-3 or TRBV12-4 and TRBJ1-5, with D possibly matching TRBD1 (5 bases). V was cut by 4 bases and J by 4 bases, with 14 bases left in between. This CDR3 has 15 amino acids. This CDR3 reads CASSSQAGPNQPQHF. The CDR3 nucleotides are TGTGCCAGCAGTTCCCAGGCAGGGCCTAATCAGCCCCAGCATTTT.

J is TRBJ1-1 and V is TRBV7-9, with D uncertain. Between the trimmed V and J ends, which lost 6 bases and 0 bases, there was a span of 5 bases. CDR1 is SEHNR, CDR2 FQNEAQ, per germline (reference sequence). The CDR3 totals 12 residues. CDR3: CASRSMNTEAFF. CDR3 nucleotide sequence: TGTGCCAGCAGGTCGATGAACACTGAAGCTTTCTTT.

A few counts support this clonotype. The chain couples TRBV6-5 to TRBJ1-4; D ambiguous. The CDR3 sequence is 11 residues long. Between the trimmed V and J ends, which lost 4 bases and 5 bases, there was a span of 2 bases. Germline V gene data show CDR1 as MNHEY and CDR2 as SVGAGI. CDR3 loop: CASSSNEKLFF. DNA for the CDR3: TGTGCCAGCAGTTCAAATGAAAAACTGTTTTTT.

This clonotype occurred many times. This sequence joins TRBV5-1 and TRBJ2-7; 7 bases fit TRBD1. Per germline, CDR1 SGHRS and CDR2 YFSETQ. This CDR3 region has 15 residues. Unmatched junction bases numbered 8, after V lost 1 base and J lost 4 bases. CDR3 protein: CASSLQGEGVYEQYF. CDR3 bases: TGCGCCAGCAGCTTGCAGGGGGAAGGCGTGTACGAGCAGTACTTC.

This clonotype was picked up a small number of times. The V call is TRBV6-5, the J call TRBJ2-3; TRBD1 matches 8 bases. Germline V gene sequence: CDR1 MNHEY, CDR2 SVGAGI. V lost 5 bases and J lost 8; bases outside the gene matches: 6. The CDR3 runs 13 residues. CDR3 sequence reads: CASSPDRGGTQYF. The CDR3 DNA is TGTGCCAGCAGTCCAGACAGGGGTGGTACGCAGTATTTT.

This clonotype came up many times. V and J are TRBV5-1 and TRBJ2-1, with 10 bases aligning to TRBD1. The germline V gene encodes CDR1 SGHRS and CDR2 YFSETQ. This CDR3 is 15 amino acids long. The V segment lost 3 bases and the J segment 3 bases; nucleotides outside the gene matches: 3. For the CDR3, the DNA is TGCGCCAGCAGCTCCGGGACAGGGGACTACAATGAGCAGTTCTTC. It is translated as CASSSGTGDYNEQFF.

This chain's CDR3 is CATSVGRTGGRSYNEQFF. CDR3 nucleotides: TGTGCCACCAGTGTGGGTCGGACAGGGGGAAGGTCGTACAATGAGCAGTTCTTC. The chain employs TRBV24-1 and TRBJ2-1; 10 nucleotides match TRBD1. The CDR3 is 18 amino acids. V shed 5 bases, J shed 4 bases, and the junction held 13 bases outside the gene matches. Per the germline V gene, CDR1 is KGHDR and CDR2 is SFDVKD.

The CDR3 protein is CASSLGGSSSYEQYF. CDR3 nucleotide sequence: TGTGCCAGCAGCTTAGGGGGAAGCAGCTCCTACGAGCAGTACTTC. The rearrangement joins TRBV7-9 to TRBJ2-7; D gene unclear. CDR3 length: 15 residues. The V gene lost 1 base and the J gene lost 0 bases, with 10 bases spanning the gap. Looked up from germline, CDR1 is SEHNR and CDR2 is FQNEAQ (reference sequence).

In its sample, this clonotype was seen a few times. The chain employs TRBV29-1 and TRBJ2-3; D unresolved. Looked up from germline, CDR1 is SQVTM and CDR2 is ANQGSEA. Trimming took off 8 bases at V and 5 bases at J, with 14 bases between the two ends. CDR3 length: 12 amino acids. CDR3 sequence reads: CSSTPLRDTQYF. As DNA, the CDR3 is TGCAGCTCCACACCACTCAGAGATACGCAGTATTTT.

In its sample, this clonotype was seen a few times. CDR3 nucleotides: TGTGCCAGCAGCGCGGGGGCCACCCAGGGAGAGACCCAGTACTTC. Translated, it gives CASSAGATQGETQYF. The chain carries TRBV2 and TRBJ2-5; a possible D gene is TRBD2 (7 bases). CDR3 size: 15 residues. Trimming shortened V by 6 bases and J by 4 bases, and 18 bases separated the two germline ends. Germline lookup yields CDR1 SNHLY and CDR2 FYNNEI. The whole variable domain, remainder taken from reference TRBV2 and TRBJ2-5, is EPEVTQTPSHQVTQMGQEVILRCVPISNHLYFYWYRQILGQKVEFLVSFYNNEISEKSEIFDDQFSVERPDGSNFTLKIRSTKLEDSAMYFCASSAGATQGETQYFGPGTRLLVL.

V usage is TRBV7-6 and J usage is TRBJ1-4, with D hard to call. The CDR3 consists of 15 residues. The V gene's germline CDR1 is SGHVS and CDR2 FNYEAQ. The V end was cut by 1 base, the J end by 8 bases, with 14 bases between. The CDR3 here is CASSLGQSHLEKLFF. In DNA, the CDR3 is TGTGCCAGCAGCTTAGGACAATCCCACCTAGAAAAACTGTTTTTT.

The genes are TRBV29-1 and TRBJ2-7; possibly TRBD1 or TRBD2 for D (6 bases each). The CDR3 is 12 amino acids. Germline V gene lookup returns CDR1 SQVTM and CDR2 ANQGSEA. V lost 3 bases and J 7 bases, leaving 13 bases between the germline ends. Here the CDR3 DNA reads TGCAGCGTTGACGCTGGGGGGCCGGAGCAGTACTTC. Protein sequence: CSVDAGGPEQYF.

CDR3 loop: CASLEGPGGEKLFF. In DNA, the CDR3 is TGTGCCAGCCTGGAGGGGCCTGGTGGTGAAAAACTGTTTTTT. The V call is TRBV12-3 or TRBV12-4, the J call TRBJ1-4, with D tentatively TRBD1 (5 bases). With 8 bases removed from V and 7 bases from J, the gap between germline ends came to 17 bases. The CDR3 consists of 14 residues.

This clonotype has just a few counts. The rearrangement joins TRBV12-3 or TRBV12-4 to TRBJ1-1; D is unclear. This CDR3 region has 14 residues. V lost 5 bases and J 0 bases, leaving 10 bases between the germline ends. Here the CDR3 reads CASSNLGLNTEAFF. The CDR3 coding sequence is TGTGCCAGCAGTAACTTAGGCCTGAACACTGAAGCTTTCTTT.

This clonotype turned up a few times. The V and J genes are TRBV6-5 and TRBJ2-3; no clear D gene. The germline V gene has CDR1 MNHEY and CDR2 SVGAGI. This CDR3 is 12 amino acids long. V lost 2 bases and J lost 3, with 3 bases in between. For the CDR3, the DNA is TGTGCCAGCAGTTACCCGACAGATACGCAGTATTTT. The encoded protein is CASSYPTDTQYF.

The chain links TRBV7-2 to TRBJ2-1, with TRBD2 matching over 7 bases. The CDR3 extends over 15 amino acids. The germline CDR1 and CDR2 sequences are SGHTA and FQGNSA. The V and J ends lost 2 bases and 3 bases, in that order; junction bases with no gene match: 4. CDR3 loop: CASSLSAGDYNEQFF. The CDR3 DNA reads TGTGCCAGCAGCTTAAGTGCGGGGGACTACAATGAGCAGTTCTTC.

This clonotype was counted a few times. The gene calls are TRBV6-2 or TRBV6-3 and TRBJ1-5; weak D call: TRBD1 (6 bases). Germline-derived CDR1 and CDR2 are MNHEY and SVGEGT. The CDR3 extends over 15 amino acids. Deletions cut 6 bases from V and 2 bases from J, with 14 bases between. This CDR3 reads CASRDRGLGNQPQHF. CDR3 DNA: TGTGCCAGCAGAGACCGGGGGCTCGGCAATCAGCCCCAGCATTTT.

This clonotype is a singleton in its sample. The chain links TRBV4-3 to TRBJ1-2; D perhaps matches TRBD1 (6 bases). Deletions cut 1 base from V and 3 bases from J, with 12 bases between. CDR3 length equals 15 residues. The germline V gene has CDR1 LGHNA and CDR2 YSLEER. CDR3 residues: CASSQGHKGDYGYTF. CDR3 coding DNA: TGCGCCAGCAGCCAAGGTCACAAGGGGGACTATGGCTACACCTTC.